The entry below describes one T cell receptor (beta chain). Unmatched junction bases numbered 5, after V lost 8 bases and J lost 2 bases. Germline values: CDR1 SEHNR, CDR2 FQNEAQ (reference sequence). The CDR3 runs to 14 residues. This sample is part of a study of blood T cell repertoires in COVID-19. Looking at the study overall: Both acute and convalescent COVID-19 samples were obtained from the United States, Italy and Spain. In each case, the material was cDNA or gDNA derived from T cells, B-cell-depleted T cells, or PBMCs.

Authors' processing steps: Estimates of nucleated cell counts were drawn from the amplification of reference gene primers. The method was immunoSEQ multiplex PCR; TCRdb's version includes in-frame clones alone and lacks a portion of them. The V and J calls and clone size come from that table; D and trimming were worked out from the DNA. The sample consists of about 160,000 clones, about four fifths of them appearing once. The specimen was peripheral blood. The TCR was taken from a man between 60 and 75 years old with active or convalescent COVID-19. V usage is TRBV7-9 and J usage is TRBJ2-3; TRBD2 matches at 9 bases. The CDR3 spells CASRRTSDTDTQYF. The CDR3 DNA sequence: TGTGCCAGCCGGCGGACTAGCGACACAGATACGCAGTATTTT.